The 10 T cell receptor beta chains reported below all come from one sample, sequenced in a study of blood T cell repertoires in COVID-19 (dated by TCRdb to 2020 to 2021). Library preparation employed the immunoSEQ multiplex PCR assay. The table was pulled from immuneACCESS by TCRdb, which kept in-frame rearrangements only. Such tables lose some clones; where checked, under half of the loss comes from unresolved V genes, and the rest has no known cause. The sample has under 250,000 clones on record, about four fifths of them singletons. The ten largest clones capture about 4.5% of the sample. Sequenced: peripheral blood. The receptors stem from a woman in her sixties or seventies with acute or convalescent COVID-19.

The rearrangement links TRBV5-1 to TRBJ1-1, with 7 positions matching TRBD1. Germline lookup yields CDR1 SGHRS and CDR2 YFSETQ. CDR3 length: 14 residues. The V and J ends lost 4 bases and 5 bases, in that order; junction bases with no gene match: 8. The chain's CDR3 is CASSLQGGRTEAFF. The CDR3, as DNA: TGCGCCAGCAGCCTTCAGGGGGGAAGGACTGAAGCTTTCTTT.

With respect to this clone: Other DNA variants within this sample encode the same CDR3. The rearrangement links TRBV30 to TRBJ1-6; TRBD1 matches 8 bases. Trimming cost V 3 bases and J 10 bases; bases outside gene matches: 5. Germline-derived CDR1 and CDR2 are GTSNPN and SVGIG (reference sequence). This CDR3 comprises 13 residues. The DNA for the CDR3 is TGTGCCTGGAGGGGAACAGGGGGGTCACCCCTCCACTTT. Its protein is CAWRGTGGSPLHF.

The CDR3 nucleotides are TGTGCCATCAGTGAAGCGGAAAATCAGCCCCAGCATTTT. This translates into CAISEAENQPQHF. This sequence joins TRBV10-3 and TRBJ1-5; D unresolved. Between the trimmed V and J ends, which lost 3 bases and 4 bases, there was a span of 7 bases. Germline V gene lookup returns CDR1 ENHRY and CDR2 SYGVKD. The CDR3 spans 13 residues.

The chain uses TRBV10-3 and TRBJ2-3; 8 nucleotides line up with TRBD2. CDR1 is ENHRY and CDR2 is SYGVKD in the germline V gene. V gave up 8 bases and J gave up 5 bases; unmatched junction bases: 6. The CDR3 consists of 13 residues. CDR3: CAIGRGELDTQYF. Here the CDR3 DNA reads TGTGCCATCGGGCGGGGGGAGCTAGATACGCAGTATTTT.

V usage is TRBV6-6 and J usage is TRBJ1-4; no clear D gene. Trimming took 2 bases from V and 1 from J, leaving 5 bases between them. CDR3 size: 14 residues. From germline, CDR1 is MNHNY and CDR2 SVGAGI (reference sequence). The CDR3 spells CASSYSGTNEKLFF. As DNA, the CDR3 is TGTGCCAGCAGTTACAGCGGAACTAATGAAAAACTGTTTTTT.

The CDR3 DNA is TGTGCCAGCAGCACGGACAGCTCCGTAGATACGCAGTATTTT. This encodes CASSTDSSVDTQYF. The rearrangement links TRBV5-4 to TRBJ2-3; maybe TRBD1 (6 bases). Trimming cost V 4 bases and J 5 bases, with 14 bases left between them. The germline CDR1 and CDR2 sequences are SGHNT and YYREEE (reference sequence). The CDR3 consists of 14 residues. Full variable domain (outside the CDR3, taken from reference TRBV5-4 and TRBJ2-3): ETGVTQSPTHLIKTRGQQVTLRCSSQSGHNTVSWYQQALGQGPQFIFQYYREEENGRGNFPPRFSGLQFPNYSSELNVNALELDDSALYLCASSTDSSVDTQYFGPGTRLTVL.

J is TRBJ1-4 and V is TRBV11-3; 7 bases are shared with TRBD1. V lost 5 bases and J lost 8; bases outside the gene matches: 5. The V gene's germline CDR1 is SGHNT and CDR2 YENEEA. This CDR3 has 13 residues. The CDR3 here is CASSATGNEKLFF. The CDR3 coding sequence is TGTGCCAGCAGCGCGACAGGGAACGAAAAACTGTTTTTT.

The chain links TRBV28 to TRBJ1-2, with D perhaps TRBD1 (6 bases). Trimming removed 6 bases from V and 8 bases from J, with 19 bases in between. CDR3 length equals 14 residues. The germline CDR1 and CDR2 sequences are MDHEN and SYDVKM. The DNA of the CDR3 is TGTGCCAGCAGGGGCTCAGGGGCGGATAACGGCTACACCTTC. It yields the protein CASRGSGADNGYTF.

The J gene is TRBJ1-3, the V gene TRBV6-5; no reliable D call. The germline V and J ends were trimmed by 7 bases and 0 bases, with 13 bases remaining between them. The CDR3 contains 15 residues. CDR1 is MNHEY, CDR2 SVGAGI, per germline. The CDR3 nucleotides are TGTGCCAGCAAGGTCGACACCATCTCTGGAAACACCATATATTTT. As protein: CASKVDTISGNTIYF.

The rearrangement uses TRBV7-2 and TRBJ1-6; tentative D call: TRBD1 (5 bases). V lost 3 bases, J lost 6 bases, and 9 bases lay in between. The CDR3 covers 14 residues. CDR1 is SGHTA and CDR2 is FQGNSA in the germline V gene. Here the CDR3 reads CASSLGGTNSPLHF. Here the CDR3 DNA reads TGTGCCAGCAGCTTGGGAGGGACTAATTCACCCCTCCACTTT.